The entry below describes one T cell receptor beta chain. Its antigen remains unknown. Indicated time point: baseline, week 1 (first vaccination visit). Treatment described: pre-vaccination baseline after standard-of-care therapy. Astrocytomas found in donors were new, WHO grade 3 or 4, IDH1-mutant and ATRX-lost. The record originates from a study of a mutant IDH1 vaccine in newly diagnosed glioma. Turning to the study itself: Before enrollment, the patients had been treated with radiotherapy alone, temozolomide alone, or both together. Most of them had received both.

Repertoires were generated with immunoSEQ multiplex PCR, while TCRdb's copy carries only in-frame clones and drops some. The table includes under 90,000 clones, around 79% detected once. From germline, CDR1 is MNHNY and CDR2 SVGAGI (reference sequence). Trimming pared 6 bases from V and 14 bases from J, leaving 11 bases between. The CDR3 sequence is 10 residues long. General study results and limits: Vaccination elicited immune responses in 90% to 95% of patients.

The clonotype originates from a middle-aged man with glioma. The sequencing here drew on PBMCs, taken from a glioma patient treated with radiotherapy, temozolomide or both. The chain couples TRBV6-6 to TRBJ2-1; D is possibly TRBD1 (5 bases). The CDR3 loop is CASRGEGEFF. Written as DNA, the CDR3 is TGTGCCAGCAGAGGGGAAGGAGAGTTCTTC.